This T cell receptor beta chain was profiled in a study of vaccination and CD4 T cells after COVID-19. Study summary: Cellular stimulation was performed using overlapping spike peptides derived from SARS-CoV-2, HCoV-NL63, HCoV-OC43 and HCoV-229E.

CD4+ T cells that had been cultured provided DNA sequenced with the Oncomine TCR Beta short-read assay. TCRdb re-called the PCR reads with MiXCR, one entry per CDR3 protein. Of roughly 15,000 distinct CDR3 sequences in the sample, roughly 61% were seen once. A note on this clonotype: No antigen is known for it.

The CDR3 contains 14 residues. V was pared by 2 bases and J by 4 bases, with 9 bases between. The germline gives CDR1 KGHSH, CDR2 LQKENI. Treatment given: roughly 10-day PBMC culture with coronavirus spike peptide pools or control peptides (ViraFEST assay). Via ViraFEST, peptide pools expanded antigen-specific T cells before TCR sequencing. This chain uses TRBV18 with TRBJ1-5; D possibly corresponds to TRBD1 (6 bases). Specimen: CD4+ T cells from blood, cultured in vitro. The clonotype originates from a human donor who had recovered from COVID-19. In DNA form, the CDR3 reads TGTGCCAGCTCACCATACCAGGGGAATCAGCCCCAGCATTTT. Translating it yields CASSPYQGNQPQHF.